These T cell receptor beta chains were read from a single sample in a study of T cells in Graves' hyperthyroidism and ophthalmopathy. TCRdb re-derived calls from the multiplex PCR reads in MiXCR, one entry per CDR3 protein. This table holds around 250,000 distinct CDR3 sequences, less than 20% found once. The material sequenced was blood. These receptors were collected from a woman between 18 and 29 years old with Graves' ophthalmopathy. Each CDR3 is given with its conserved first and last residue. The D gene is left open where the match is weak. Not every row has a clone size; where given, it reads once, few, many or a size class.

TRBJ1-1	TRBD1	many	TRBV12-3/TRBV12-4	TGTGCCAGCAGTGTTGACAGGGGGCAGACTGAAGCTTTCTTT	CASSVDRGQTEAFF
TRBJ2-1	-	-	TRBV13	TGTGCCAGCAGCCGCCTGGGACATTACAATGAGCAGTTCTTC	CASSRLGHYNEQFF
TRBJ1-5	-	many	TRBV20-1	TGCAGTGCTAGAGGAGGGGGAGCTCAGCCCCAGCATTTT	CSARGGGAQPQHF
TRBJ1-1	-	many	TRBV20-1	TGCACCGTCCCCCTTGCTATCAAGAACACTGAAGCTTTCTTT	CTVPLAIKNTEAFF
TRBJ1-2	TRBD1	few	TRBV19	TGTGCCAGTAGTATCCAGGGGGATGGCTACACCTTC	CASSIQGDGYTF
TRBJ2-5	-	many	TRBV7-9	TGTGCCAGCAGCTTAGGAGCGGGTCTCCAAGAGACCCAGTACTTC	CASSLGAGLQETQYF
TRBJ2-7	-	-	TRBV3-1	TGTGCCAGCAGTTGGCAGATCCACTACGAGCAGTACTTC	CASSWQIHYEQYF
TRBJ2-7	-	many	TRBV7-2	TGTGCCAGCAGCTTAAGAGCCCCGGGATACGAGCAGTACTTC	CASSLRAPGYEQYF
TRBJ1-2	-	many	TRBV7-9	TGTGCCAGCAGCTTAGAGGCGGGGCCGGGCTATGGCTACACCTTC	CASSLEAGPGYGYTF
TRBJ1-2	TRBD1	many	TRBV7-2	TGTGCCAGCAGCTTACAATCAGGGGGCCCCTATGGCTACACCTTC	CASSLQSGGPYGYTF
TRBJ1-5	-	few	TRBV19	TGTGCCAGTAGTATAACGACTGGCAATCAGCCCCAGCATTTT	CASSITTGNQPQHF
TRBJ1-1	-	few	TRBV5-4	TGTGCCAGCAGCTTGGGGACAGTTGTGAACACTGAAGCTTTCTTT	CASSLGTVVNTEAFF
TRBJ1-2	-	many	TRBV27	TGTGCCAGCAGTGGGGACATTAACTATGGCTACACCTTC	CASSGDINYGYTF
TRBJ2-7	-	many	TRBV27	TGTGCCAGCTTCTCGTGGGCTGGAGAGCAGTACTTC	CASFSWAGEQYF
TRBJ2-2	TRBD2	few	TRBV27	TGTGCCAGCAGTTGGGGGGGAAACACCGGGGAGCTGTTTTTT	CASSWGGNTGELFF
TRBJ2-1	-	many	TRBV20-1	TGCAGTGCTAGAGATCAAGGTAGAAACAATGAGCAGTTCTTC	CSARDQGRNNEQFF
TRBJ2-3	TRBD2	once	TRBV28	TGTGCCAGCAGTCCCCAGCTAGCGGGGCTTAGCACAGATACGCAGTATTTT	CASSPQLAGLSTDTQYF
TRBJ1-1	-	many	TRBV29-1	TGCAGCGTCTACAATACAGGGCCTGAAGCTTTCTTT	CSVYNTGPEAFF
TRBJ1-6	-	many	TRBV20-1	TGCAGTGCTAGGGAATCCGGGAGGGAATCACCCCTCCACTTT	CSARESGRESPLHF
TRBJ2-7	-	-	TRBV2	TGTGCCGGTTCTGTCCAGCGCAACTCCTACGAGCAGTACTTC	CAGSVQRNSYEQYF
TRBJ2-3	-	many	TRBV5-1	TGCGCCAGCAGCCTTAATACAGACCTACCAGATACGCAGTATTTT	CASSLNTDLPDTQYF
TRBJ2-3	-	-	TRBV7-8	TGCGCCAGCAGCTTTGGCTCTGGGGGAGATACGCAGTATTTT	CASSFGSGGDTQYF
TRBJ2-3	TRBD2	-	TRBV20-1	TGCAGTGCTGGAGAGATACCTAGCGGGAGGCCGGGGAGTGCAGATACGCAGTATTTT	CSAGEIPSGRPGSADTQYF
TRBJ2-1	TRBD2	-	TRBV6-4	TGTGCCAGCAGTGGGGAGGGCGACAACAATGAGCAGTTCTTC	CASSGEGDNNEQFF
TRBJ2-7	TRBD1	many	TRBV12-3/TRBV12-4	TGTGCCAGCAGGGATCCGGGACAGCGCTACGAGCAGTACTTC	CASRDPGQRYEQYF
TRBJ1-5	TRBD1	many	TRBV5-5	TGTGCCAGCAGCTTGGTGGGACAGAATTATCAGCCCCAGCATTTT	CASSLVGQNYQPQHF
TRBJ2-7	TRBD2	few	TRBV5-4	TGTGCCAGCAGCTTTAAAAGACTAGCGGGAACTTACGAGCAGTACTTC	CASSFKRLAGTYEQYF
TRBJ2-5	TRBD2	many	TRBV5-1	TGCGCCAGCAGCACTCGTCGTAGCGGGGGGGAACCCCAGTACTTC	CASSTRRSGGEPQYF
TRBJ2-7	-	many	TRBV20-1	TGCAGTGCTAGTAATTCAGGCATCGAGCAGTACTTC	CSASNSGIEQYF
TRBJ2-2	-	many	TRBV27	TGTGCCAGCAGTCCCTCGTATGGGGGTAACACCGGGGAGCTGTTTTTT	CASSPSYGGNTGELFF
TRBJ1-2	TRBD1	few	TRBV28	TGTGCCACTTCGTTCGACAGGGGGCTTGGCTACACCTTC	CATSFDRGLGYTF
TRBJ1-1	-	many	TRBV5-6	TGTGCCAGCAGCTTGGCGGGCGGCCTGAACACTGAAGCTTTCTTT	CASSLAGGLNTEAFF
TRBJ2-2	TRBD2	many	TRBV7-8	TGTGCCAGCAGCTTAACTAGCGGGAGTACCGGGGAGCTGTTTTTT	CASSLTSGSTGELFF
TRBJ2-3	TRBD1	many	TRBV4-1	TGCGCCAGCAGCCAGGGACAGGGAAAGAGCACAGATACGCAGTATTTT	CASSQGQGKSTDTQYF
TRBJ1-2	TRBD1	many	TRBV28	TGTGCCAGCAGTACCAGGGGGCCCGCTGGCTACACCTTC	CASSTRGPAGYTF
TRBJ2-1	TRBD2	many	TRBV6-1	TGTGCCACGCCGGGACTAGCGGGGGGGCCCTCCTACAATGAGCAGTTCTTC	CATPGLAGGPSYNEQFF
TRBJ1-5	TRBD1	few	TRBV28	TGTGCCAGCAGGGGGGGACAGGGAGGCAATCAGCCCCAGCATTTT	CASRGGQGGNQPQHF
TRBJ2-5	-	many	TRBV30	TGTGCCTGGAGTAAGACAGTCCAAGAGACCCAGTACTTC	CAWSKTVQETQYF
TRBJ1-1	-	-	TRBV11-2	TGTGCCAGCAGCTTAGCACGGGCTGAAGCTTTCTTT	CASSLARAEAFF
TRBJ1-6	-	many	TRBV6-2/TRBV6-3	TGTGCCAGCAGCCGGACAGAAGATAATTCACCCCTCCACTTT	CASSRTEDNSPLHF
TRBJ1-2	TRBD1	few	TRBV28	TGTGCCAGCAGTATCGGGACAGGAGGACTCTATGGCTACACCTTC	CASSIGTGGLYGYTF
TRBJ1-2	TRBD1	many	TRBV20-1	TGCAGTGCGGATACAGGGGGTGGCTACACCTTC	CSADTGGGYTF